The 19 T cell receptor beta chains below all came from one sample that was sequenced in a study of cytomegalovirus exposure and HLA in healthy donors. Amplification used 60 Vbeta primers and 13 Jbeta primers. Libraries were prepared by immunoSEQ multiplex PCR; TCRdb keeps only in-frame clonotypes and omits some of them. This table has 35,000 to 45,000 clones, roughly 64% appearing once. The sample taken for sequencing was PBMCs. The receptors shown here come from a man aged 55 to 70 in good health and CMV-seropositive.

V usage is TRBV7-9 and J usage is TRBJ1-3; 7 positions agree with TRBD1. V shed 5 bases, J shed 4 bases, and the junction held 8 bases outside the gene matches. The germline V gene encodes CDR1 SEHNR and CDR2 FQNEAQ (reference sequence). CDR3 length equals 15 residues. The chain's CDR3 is CASSRDQGQGNTIYF. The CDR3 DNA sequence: TGTGCCAGCAGCAGGGACCAGGGACAGGGAAACACCATATATTTT.

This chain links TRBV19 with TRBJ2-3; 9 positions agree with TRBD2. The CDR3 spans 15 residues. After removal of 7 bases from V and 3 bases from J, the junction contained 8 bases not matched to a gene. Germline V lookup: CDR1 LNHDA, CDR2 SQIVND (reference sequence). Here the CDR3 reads CASTGREGLTDTQYF. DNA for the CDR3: TGTGCCAGTACGGGGCGGGAGGGCCTGACAGATACGCAGTATTTT.

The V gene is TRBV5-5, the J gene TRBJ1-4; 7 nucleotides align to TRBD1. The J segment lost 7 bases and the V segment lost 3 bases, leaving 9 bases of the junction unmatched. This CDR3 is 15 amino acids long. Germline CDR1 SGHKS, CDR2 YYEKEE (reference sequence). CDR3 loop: CASSYTGDWGEKLFF. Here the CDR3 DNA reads TGTGCCAGCAGCTACACAGGGGATTGGGGTGAAAAACTGTTTTTT.

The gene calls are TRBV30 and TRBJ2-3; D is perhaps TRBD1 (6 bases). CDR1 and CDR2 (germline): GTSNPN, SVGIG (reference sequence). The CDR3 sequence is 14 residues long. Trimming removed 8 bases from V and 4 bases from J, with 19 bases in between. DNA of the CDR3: TGTGCCCGGGTTAGGGGGAGTGGCTCAGATACGCAGTATTTT. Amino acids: CARVRGSGSDTQYF.

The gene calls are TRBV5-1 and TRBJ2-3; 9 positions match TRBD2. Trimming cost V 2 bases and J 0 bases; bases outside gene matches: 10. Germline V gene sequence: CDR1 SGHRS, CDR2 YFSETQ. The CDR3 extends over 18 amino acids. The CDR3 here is CASSLQGLTSGSTDTQYF. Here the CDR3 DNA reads TGCGCCAGCAGCTTACAGGGGCTCACTAGCGGGAGCACAGATACGCAGTATTTT.

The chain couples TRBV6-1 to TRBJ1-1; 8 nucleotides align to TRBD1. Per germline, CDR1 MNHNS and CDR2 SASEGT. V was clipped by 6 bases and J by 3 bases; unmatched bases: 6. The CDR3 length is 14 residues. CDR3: CASRAQGEDTEAFF. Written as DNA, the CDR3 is TGTGCCAGCAGGGCACAGGGGGAGGACACTGAAGCTTTCTTT.

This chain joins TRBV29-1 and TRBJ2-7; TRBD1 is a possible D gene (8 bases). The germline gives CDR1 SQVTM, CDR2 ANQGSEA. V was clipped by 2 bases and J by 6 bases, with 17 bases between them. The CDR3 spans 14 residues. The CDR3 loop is CSVEKQGGGLEQYF. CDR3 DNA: TGCAGCGTTGAAAAACAGGGGGGGGGACTCGAGCAGTACTTC.

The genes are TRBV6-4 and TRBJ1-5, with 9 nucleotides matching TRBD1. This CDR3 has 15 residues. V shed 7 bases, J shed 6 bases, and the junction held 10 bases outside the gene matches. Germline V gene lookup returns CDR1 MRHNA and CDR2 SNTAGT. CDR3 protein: CASNVPGQGCQPQHF. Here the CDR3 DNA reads TGTGCCAGCAACGTTCCGGGACAGGGTTGTCAGCCCCAGCATTTT.

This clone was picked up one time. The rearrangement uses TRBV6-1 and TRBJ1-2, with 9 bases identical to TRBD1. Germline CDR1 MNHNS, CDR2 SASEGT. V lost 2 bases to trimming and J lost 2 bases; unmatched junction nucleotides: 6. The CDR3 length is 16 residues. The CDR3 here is CASSESWGQGNYGYTF. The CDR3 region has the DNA TGTGCCAGCAGTGAAAGTTGGGGACAGGGCAACTATGGCTACACCTTC.

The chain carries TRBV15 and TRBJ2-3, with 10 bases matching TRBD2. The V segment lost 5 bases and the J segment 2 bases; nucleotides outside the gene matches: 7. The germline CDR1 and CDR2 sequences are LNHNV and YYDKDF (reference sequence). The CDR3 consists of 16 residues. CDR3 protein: CATSGRAGGNTDTQYF. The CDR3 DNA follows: TGTGCCACCAGCGGCCGAGCGGGAGGGAACACAGATACGCAGTATTTT.

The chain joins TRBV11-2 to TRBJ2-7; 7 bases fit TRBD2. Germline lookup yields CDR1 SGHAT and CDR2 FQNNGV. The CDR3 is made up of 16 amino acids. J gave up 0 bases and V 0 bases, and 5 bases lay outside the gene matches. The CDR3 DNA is TGTGCCAGCAGCTTAGACTGGGGCGGGAGCTCCTACGAGCAGTACTTC. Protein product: CASSLDWGGSSYEQYF.

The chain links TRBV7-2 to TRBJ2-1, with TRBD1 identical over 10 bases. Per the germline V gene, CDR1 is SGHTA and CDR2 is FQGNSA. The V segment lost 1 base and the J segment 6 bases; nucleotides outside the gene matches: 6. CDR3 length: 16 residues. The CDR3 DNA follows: TGTGCCAGCAGCTTAGAAGGGACAGGGGTAGGCAATGAGCAGTTCTTC. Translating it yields CASSLEGTGVGNEQFF.

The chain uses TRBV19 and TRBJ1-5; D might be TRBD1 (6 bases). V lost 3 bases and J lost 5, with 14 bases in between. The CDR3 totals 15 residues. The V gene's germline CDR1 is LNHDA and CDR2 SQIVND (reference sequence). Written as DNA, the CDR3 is TGTGCCAGTAGTATTTGGACAGATTTCTATCAGCCCCAGCATTTT. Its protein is CASSIWTDFYQPQHF.

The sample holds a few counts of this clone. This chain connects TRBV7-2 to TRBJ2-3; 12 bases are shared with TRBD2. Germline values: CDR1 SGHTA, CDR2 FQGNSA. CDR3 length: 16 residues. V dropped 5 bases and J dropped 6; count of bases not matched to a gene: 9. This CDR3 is CASSRSGLAGSDTQYF. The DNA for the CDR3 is TGTGCCAGCAGCCGTTCGGGACTAGCGGGTTCCGATACGCAGTATTTT. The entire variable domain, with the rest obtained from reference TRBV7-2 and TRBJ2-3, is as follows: GAGVSQSPSNKVTEKGKDVELRCDPISGHTALYWYRQSLGQGLEFLIYFQGNSAPDKSGLPSDRFSAERTGGSVSTLTIQRTQQEDSAVYLCASSRSGLAGSDTQYFGPGTRLTVL.

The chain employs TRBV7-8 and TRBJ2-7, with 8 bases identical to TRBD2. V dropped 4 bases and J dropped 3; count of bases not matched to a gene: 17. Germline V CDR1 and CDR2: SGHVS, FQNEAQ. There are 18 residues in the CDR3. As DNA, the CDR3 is TGTGCCAGCAGCTCCTCCCGGCGGGGACTAGTAAAGAGCTACGAGCAGTACTTC. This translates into CASSSSRRGLVKSYEQYF.

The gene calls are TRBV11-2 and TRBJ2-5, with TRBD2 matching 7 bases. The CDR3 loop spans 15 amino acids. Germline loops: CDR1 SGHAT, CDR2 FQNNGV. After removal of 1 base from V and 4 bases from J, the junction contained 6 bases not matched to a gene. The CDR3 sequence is CASSLALGGGETQYF. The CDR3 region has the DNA TGTGCCAGCAGCTTAGCTTTGGGGGGGGGAGAGACCCAGTACTTC.

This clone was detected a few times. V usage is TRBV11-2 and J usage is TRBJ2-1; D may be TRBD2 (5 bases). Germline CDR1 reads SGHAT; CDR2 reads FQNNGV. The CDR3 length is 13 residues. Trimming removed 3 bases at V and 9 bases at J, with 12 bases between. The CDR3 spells CASSFSGLAEQFF. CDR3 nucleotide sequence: TGTGCCAGCAGCTTTTCCGGGCTAGCTGAGCAGTTCTTC.

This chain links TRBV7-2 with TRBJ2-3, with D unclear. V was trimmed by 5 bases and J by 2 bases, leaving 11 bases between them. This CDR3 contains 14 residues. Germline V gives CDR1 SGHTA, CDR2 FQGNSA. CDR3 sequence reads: CASSHRQATDTQYF. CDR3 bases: TGTGCCAGCAGCCACCGTCAGGCCACAGATACGCAGTATTTT.

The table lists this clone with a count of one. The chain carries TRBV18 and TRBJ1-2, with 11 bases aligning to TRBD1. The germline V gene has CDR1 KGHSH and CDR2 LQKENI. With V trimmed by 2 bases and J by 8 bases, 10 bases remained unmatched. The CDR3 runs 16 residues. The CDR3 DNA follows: TGTGCCAGCTCACCATCCGGGACAGGGGGTTTTAGCGGCTACACCTTC. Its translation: CASSPSGTGGFSGYTF.